These T cell receptor beta chains were read from a single sample in a study of high-grade serous ovarian cancer treatment subgroups. Generated by immunoSEQ multiplex PCR, the TCRdb table keeps only in-frame clones and is missing some. The sample contains over 14,000 clones, about 90% of which appear only once. Sequenced material: tumor tissue. The receptors shown here come from a human donor with high-grade serous ovarian cancer. The CDR3 runs from the conserved cysteine through the conserved F or W. Each record gives: V gene, CDR3 length, clone size, D gene, J gene, CDR3 DNA, CDR3 protein. A D gene is named only where the DNA matches it firmly. The listing skips clone size in some rows; elsewhere it reads once, few, many or a size class.

v_gene: TRBV27
len: 17
abundance: -
d_gene: -
j_gene: TRBJ1-1
CDR3nt: TGTGCCAGCAGTTCACAACCTCCGGGACTCCCGAACACTGAAGCTTTCTTT
CDR3aa: CASSSQPPGLPNTEAFF

v_gene: TRBV5-4
len: 15
abundance: -
d_gene: -
j_gene: TRBJ1-1
CDR3nt: TGTGCCAGCAGCTTGGGGCCACAGGGATCCGCTGAAGCTTTCTTT
CDR3aa: CASSLGPQGSAEAFF

v_gene: TRBV5-1
len: 13
abundance: once
d_gene: -
j_gene: TRBJ1-3
CDR3nt: TGCGCCAGCAGCATCAATCCCGGAAACACCATATATTTT
CDR3aa: CASSINPGNTIYF

v_gene: TRBV28
len: 13
abundance: -
d_gene: TRBD1
j_gene: TRBJ2-3
CDR3nt: TGTGCCAGCAGGGGACAGGGCACAGATACGCAGTATTTT
CDR3aa: CASRGQGTDTQYF

v_gene: TRBV7-2
len: 14
abundance: -
d_gene: TRBD1
j_gene: TRBJ1-2
CDR3nt: TGTGCCAGCAGCTCCCCGGGACAGGGGTATGGCTACACCTTC
CDR3aa: CASSSPGQGYGYTF

v_gene: TRBV7-9
len: 14
abundance: few
d_gene: -
j_gene: TRBJ2-5
CDR3nt: TGTGCCAGCAGCTTAGGCGTGGAGGGAGAGACCCAGTACTTC
CDR3aa: CASSLGVEGETQYF

v_gene: TRBV19
len: 18
abundance: few
d_gene: -
j_gene: TRBJ1-2
CDR3nt: TGTGCCAGTAGTATAGAGAGTCAGCACCTCTACCAGAACTATGGCTACACCTTC
CDR3aa: CASSIESQHLYQNYGYTF

v_gene: TRBV2
len: 12
abundance: -
d_gene: -
j_gene: TRBJ1-2
CDR3nt: TGTGCCAGCAGAGCTGACTTGGGTGGCTACACCTTC
CDR3aa: CASRADLGGYTF

v_gene: TRBV29-1
len: 13
abundance: -
d_gene: TRBD1
j_gene: TRBJ1-1
CDR3nt: TGCAGCGTTGAGGGGACAGGGGGTACTGAAGCTTTCTTT
CDR3aa: CSVEGTGGTEAFF

v_gene: TRBV27
len: 13
abundance: -
d_gene: -
j_gene: TRBJ2-7
CDR3nt: TGTGCCAGCAGTGCCCGGAGAAGCTACGAGCAGTACTTC
CDR3aa: CASSARRSYEQYF

v_gene: TRBV2
len: 15
abundance: -
d_gene: -
j_gene: TRBJ2-3
CDR3nt: TGTGCCAGCAAGAGGATGCGGGGTATCACAGATACGCAGTATTTT
CDR3aa: CASKRMRGITDTQYF

v_gene: TRBV5-1
len: 16
abundance: once
d_gene: -
j_gene: TRBJ1-6
CDR3nt: TGCGCCAGCAGCTTGGGTTTGAGACAAGGCAATTCACCCCTCCACTTT
CDR3aa: CASSLGLRQGNSPLHF

v_gene: TRBV19
len: 14
abundance: -
d_gene: -
j_gene: TRBJ1-3
CDR3nt: TGTGCCCCCAAACTTAGCCTCTCTGGAAACACCATATATTTT
CDR3aa: CAPKLSLSGNTIYF

v_gene: TRBV9
len: 12
abundance: -
d_gene: -
j_gene: TRBJ1-2
CDR3nt: TGTGCCAGCAGCGACGAAACGGATGGCTACACCTTC
CDR3aa: CASSDETDGYTF

v_gene: TRBV7-2
len: 15
abundance: -
d_gene: TRBD2
j_gene: TRBJ2-7
CDR3nt: TGTGCCAGCAGCTTAGGGGTCGGGGGGGCCTACGAGCAGTACTTC
CDR3aa: CASSLGVGGAYEQYF

v_gene: TRBV7-3
len: 13
abundance: -
d_gene: -
j_gene: TRBJ2-5
CDR3nt: TGTGCCAGCAGCTTAACAATCCTTCAGACCCAGTACTTC
CDR3aa: CASSLTILQTQYF

v_gene: TRBV5-1
len: 15
abundance: -
d_gene: TRBD1
j_gene: TRBJ1-1
CDR3nt: TGCGCCAGCACCTACACCGGGACAGGGGACACTGAAGCTTTCTTT
CDR3aa: CASTYTGTGDTEAFF

v_gene: TRBV20-1
len: 11
abundance: -
d_gene: -
j_gene: TRBJ1-2
CDR3nt: TGCAGTGCTAGAGTAGGATATGGCTACACCTTC
CDR3aa: CSARVGYGYTF

v_gene: TRBV19
len: 16
abundance: -
d_gene: -
j_gene: TRBJ1-6
CDR3nt: TGTGCCAGTAGTATAGGGGCAGGGGCCGGATATTCACCCCTCCACTTT
CDR3aa: CASSIGAGAGYSPLHF

v_gene: TRBV7-8
len: 16
abundance: -
d_gene: TRBD2
j_gene: TRBJ2-3
CDR3nt: TGTGCCAGCAGCCCGGGACTAGATTTAGCTTCAGATACGCAGTATTTT
CDR3aa: CASSPGLDLASDTQYF

v_gene: TRBV15
len: 16
abundance: -
d_gene: TRBD1
j_gene: TRBJ1-4
CDR3nt: TGTGCCACCAGCAGAGATACGGGGACAGGGGATGAAAAACTGTTTTTT
CDR3aa: CATSRDTGTGDEKLFF

v_gene: TRBV9
len: 15
abundance: -
d_gene: -
j_gene: TRBJ2-7
CDR3nt: TGTGCCAGCAGCTCAGGGCCGTTACCCGCCTACGAGCAGTACTTC
CDR3aa: CASSSGPLPAYEQYF

v_gene: TRBV7-9
len: 16
abundance: once
d_gene: TRBD1
j_gene: TRBJ1-3
CDR3nt: TGTGCCAGCAGCTCGGGGGACAGGTCCTCTGGAAACACCATATATTTT
CDR3aa: CASSSGDRSSGNTIYF

v_gene: TRBV2
len: 11
abundance: few
d_gene: -
j_gene: TRBJ2-5
CDR3nt: TGTGCCAGCACGGGCGGAGAGACCCAGTACTTC
CDR3aa: CASTGGETQYF

v_gene: TRBV11-2
len: 15
abundance: once
d_gene: TRBD1
j_gene: TRBJ1-2
CDR3nt: TGTGCCAGCAGCTCCGGGACAGCCGACTACTATGGCTACACCTTC
CDR3aa: CASSSGTADYYGYTF

v_gene: TRBV7-3
len: 14
abundance: once
d_gene: -
j_gene: TRBJ2-3
CDR3nt: TGTGCCAGCAGTTCAGGCTACAACACAGATACGCAGTATTTT
CDR3aa: CASSSGYNTDTQYF

v_gene: TRBV6-5
len: 13
abundance: few
d_gene: TRBD1
j_gene: TRBJ1-6
CDR3nt: TGTGCCAGCAGTTCAGGGGGCGGTTCACCCCTCCACTTT
CDR3aa: CASSSGGGSPLHF

v_gene: TRBV6-5
len: 14
abundance: -
d_gene: -
j_gene: TRBJ1-1
CDR3nt: TGTGCCACTAATTATGGCCAGGGGTCGACTGAAGCTTTCTTT
CDR3aa: CATNYGQGSTEAFF

v_gene: TRBV11-2
len: 15
abundance: -
d_gene: TRBD1
j_gene: TRBJ1-2
CDR3nt: TGTGCCAGCAGCCCCCACAGGGGGCCGGGGTATGGCTACACCTTC
CDR3aa: CASSPHRGPGYGYTF

v_gene: TRBV5-1
len: 13
abundance: -
d_gene: -
j_gene: TRBJ2-5
CDR3nt: TGCGCCAGCAGCTTGCCGGGGGAAGAGACCCAGTACTTC
CDR3aa: CASSLPGEETQYF

v_gene: TRBV6-6
len: 16
abundance: -
d_gene: TRBD2
j_gene: TRBJ2-1
CDR3nt: TGTGCCAGCAGTTACCCAGCGGGGGGCGGGTACAATGAGCAGTTCTTC
CDR3aa: CASSYPAGGGYNEQFF

v_gene: TRBV6-4
len: 15
abundance: -
d_gene: TRBD2
j_gene: TRBJ2-1
CDR3nt: TGTGCCAGCAGTCCTATAGCGGGGGACTACAATGAGCAGTTCTTC
CDR3aa: CASSPIAGDYNEQFF

v_gene: TRBV11-2
len: 12
abundance: -
d_gene: -
j_gene: TRBJ1-1
CDR3nt: TGTGCCAGCAGCGCGACGGCGTTCGAAGCTTTCTTT
CDR3aa: CASSATAFEAFF

v_gene: TRBV23-1
len: 15
abundance: -
d_gene: -
j_gene: TRBJ2-7
CDR3nt: TGCGCCAGCAGTCACCTGGACGGTCCTTGCGACGAGCAGTACTTC
CDR3aa: CASSHLDGPCDEQYF

v_gene: TRBV5-1
len: 15
abundance: -
d_gene: -
j_gene: TRBJ1-2
CDR3nt: TGCGCCAGCAGCTCCCCGTTGCTGGGATACTATGGCTACACCTTC
CDR3aa: CASSSPLLGYYGYTF

v_gene: TRBV5-6
len: 14
abundance: -
d_gene: TRBD1
j_gene: TRBJ2-7
CDR3nt: TGTGCCAGCAGCTACGGGACAGCCACCTACGAGCAGTACTTC
CDR3aa: CASSYGTATYEQYF

v_gene: TRBV7-8
len: 14
abundance: -
d_gene: -
j_gene: TRBJ2-5
CDR3nt: TGTGCCAGCAGCCCAGAGGGGCTAGGAGAGACCCAGTACTTC
CDR3aa: CASSPEGLGETQYF

v_gene: TRBV6-6
len: 14
abundance: -
d_gene: -
j_gene: TRBJ1-6
CDR3nt: TGTGCCAGCAGTAGCCCGGGTTACAATTCACCCCTCCACTTT
CDR3aa: CASSSPGYNSPLHF

v_gene: TRBV27
len: 15
abundance: -
d_gene: TRBD1
j_gene: TRBJ1-5
CDR3nt: TGTGCCAGCAGCCGGGACAGTCTTAGCAATCAGCCCCAGCATTTT
CDR3aa: CASSRDSLSNQPQHF

v_gene: TRBV11-2
len: 15
abundance: -
d_gene: -
j_gene: TRBJ2-7
CDR3nt: TGTGCCAGCAGCTTAGCGACAGGATCGTACTACGAGCAGTACTTC
CDR3aa: CASSLATGSYYEQYF

v_gene: TRBV2
len: 15
abundance: -
d_gene: -
j_gene: TRBJ2-2
CDR3nt: TGTGCCAGCAGTCCTATACATTCGAACACCGGGGAGCTGTTTTTT
CDR3aa: CASSPIHSNTGELFF

v_gene: TRBV5-6
len: 15
abundance: -
d_gene: TRBD1
j_gene: TRBJ2-5
CDR3nt: TGTGCCAGCAGGGGACAGGGGACCGGTCTGGAGACCCAGTACTTC
CDR3aa: CASRGQGTGLETQYF

v_gene: TRBV12-5
len: 16
abundance: -
d_gene: -
j_gene: TRBJ2-1
CDR3nt: TGTGCTAGTGGTGCCCATGCCGGGGTAACGGTCGATGAGCAGTTCTTC
CDR3aa: CASGAHAGVTVDEQFF

v_gene: TRBV2
len: 16
abundance: -
d_gene: TRBD1
j_gene: TRBJ1-1
CDR3nt: TGTGCCAGCAGCCCGGGACGGACAGGCCTGAACACTGAAGCTTTCTTT
CDR3aa: CASSPGRTGLNTEAFF

v_gene: TRBV11-3
len: 13
abundance: -
d_gene: TRBD1
j_gene: TRBJ2-7
CDR3nt: TGTGCCAGCAGCTTATACAGGGGCGGGGAGCAGTACTTC
CDR3aa: CASSLYRGGEQYF

v_gene: TRBV18
len: 16
abundance: -
d_gene: TRBD2
j_gene: TRBJ2-1
CDR3nt: TGTGCCAGCTCAGCTGCCGGGACTAGCACGAAGAATGAGCAGTTCTTC
CDR3aa: CASSAAGTSTKNEQFF

v_gene: TRBV18
len: 14
abundance: -
d_gene: -
j_gene: TRBJ2-7
CDR3nt: TGTGCCAGCTCACCACCGACCGGGGCCTACGAGCAGTACTTC
CDR3aa: CASSPPTGAYEQYF

v_gene: TRBV9
len: 15
abundance: -
d_gene: TRBD2
j_gene: TRBJ2-3
CDR3nt: TGTGCCAGCAACACTCCGGGGGGATACACAGATACGCAGTATTTT
CDR3aa: CASNTPGGYTDTQYF

v_gene: TRBV5-5
len: 15
abundance: once
d_gene: -
j_gene: TRBJ1-5
CDR3nt: TGTGCCAGCAGCTTGGTGGACATCAGCAATCAGCCCCAGCATTTT
CDR3aa: CASSLVDISNQPQHF

v_gene: TRBV9
len: 14
abundance: -
d_gene: -
j_gene: TRBJ2-7
CDR3nt: TGTGCCAGCAGCGTAACTAGCCTCAGCTACGAGCAGTACTTC
CDR3aa: CASSVTSLSYEQYF

v_gene: TRBV5-6
len: 18
abundance: -
d_gene: TRBD2
j_gene: TRBJ2-3
CDR3nt: TGTGCCAGCAGCATTATACTCACCCCGGGGGGTATCACAGATACGCAGTATTTT
CDR3aa: CASSIILTPGGITDTQYF

v_gene: TRBV13
len: 15
abundance: -
d_gene: TRBD1
j_gene: TRBJ1-4
CDR3nt: TGTGCCAGCAGCAAGGGGGACAGCGTGTATGAAAAACTGTTTTTT
CDR3aa: CASSKGDSVYEKLFF

v_gene: TRBV4-3
len: 16
abundance: -
d_gene: -
j_gene: TRBJ1-6
CDR3nt: TGCGCCAGCAGCCAACGGGTGAGGACAGAAGGGTCACCCCTCCACTTT
CDR3aa: CASSQRVRTEGSPLHF

v_gene: TRBV13
len: 12
abundance: -
d_gene: -
j_gene: TRBJ2-7
CDR3nt: TGTGCCAGCAGCTTAGGTGCCTACGAGCAGTACTTC
CDR3aa: CASSLGAYEQYF

v_gene: TRBV18
len: 15
abundance: -
d_gene: -
j_gene: TRBJ1-5
CDR3nt: TGTGCCAGCTCAGCCCGAGGGGCTGTAGCTCAGCCCCAGCATTTT
CDR3aa: CASSARGAVAQPQHF

v_gene: TRBV7-9
len: 14
abundance: -
d_gene: TRBD1
j_gene: TRBJ2-7
CDR3nt: TGTGCCAGCAGCTTAGTTTACAGGGGGAGTGAGCAGTACTTC
CDR3aa: CASSLVYRGSEQYF

v_gene: TRBV7-2
len: 15
abundance: -
d_gene: -
j_gene: TRBJ1-5
CDR3nt: TGTGCCAGCAGCGCCCAGGTAGGGGGGGATCAGCCCCAGCATTTT
CDR3aa: CASSAQVGGDQPQHF

v_gene: TRBV4-1
len: 15
abundance: once
d_gene: -
j_gene: TRBJ1-5
CDR3nt: TGCGCCAGCAGCCAGGCTGACAGCGGCAATCAGCCCCAGCATTTT
CDR3aa: CASSQADSGNQPQHF

v_gene: TRBV5-1
len: 15
abundance: -
d_gene: TRBD1
j_gene: TRBJ2-3
CDR3nt: TGCGCCAGCAGCCAACAGGGGGCAGGCACAGATACGCAGTATTTT
CDR3aa: CASSQQGAGTDTQYF